The sample holds many counts of the clone carrying this TCR beta chain. The target antigen is unknown. TCRdb reprocessed the RT-PCR reads via MiXCR and lists one record per CDR3 protein. The sample carries 700,000 to 800,000 distinct CDR3 sequences, approximately 17% recorded once. This sample is part of a study of response to subunit inactivated influenza vaccine. Findings and limits, study-wide: The authors proposed limited new T cell recruitment per seasonal influenza vaccination.

Germline V gene sequence: CDR1 SGHNT, CDR2 YYREEE (reference sequence). V lost 4 bases and J lost 10; bases outside the gene matches: 6. The CDR3 is made up of 13 amino acids. This TCR was sampled from a man in his fifties or sixties who received an inactivated influenza vaccine. V usage is TRBV5-4 and J usage is TRBJ2-1; 9 nucleotides agree with TRBD2. This material consisted of PBMCs from blood, taken 4 to 6 days after vaccination. CDR3 sequence: CASSPRTSVEQFF. CDR3 coding DNA: TGTGCCAGCAGCCCGAGGACTAGCGTCGAGCAGTTCTTC. The full variable domain, with the rest looked up from reference TRBV5-4 and TRBJ2-1, is ETGVTQSPTHLIKTRGQQVTLRCSSQSGHNTVSWYQQALGQGPQFIFQYYREEENGRGNFPPRFSGLQFPNYSSELNVNALELDDSALYLCASSPRTSVEQFFGPGTRLTVL.